These 3 T cell receptor beta chains were sequenced from one sample in a study of shared clonotypes between healthy human individuals. Assay used: immunoSEQ multiplex PCR; TCRdb lists only in-frame clones, some missing. The table lists millions of clones, 90% to 95% of them singletons, with more than 0.12% in the top ten. Sequencing input: naive CD4+ T cells sorted from blood. Sample subset: CD45RA+ positively selected. The receptor set was obtained from a man between 18 and 29 years old in good health.

This rearrangement joins TRBV19 to TRBJ2-3; TRBD1 agrees at 10 bases. The CDR3 loop spans 15 amino acids. CDR1 LNHDA and CDR2 SQIVND come from the germline V gene (reference sequence). V lost 5 bases, J lost 4 bases, and 6 bases stayed unmatched. CDR3 in amino acids: CASSGWDRGADTQYF. CDR3 coding DNA: TGTGCCAGTAGTGGATGGGACAGGGGTGCAGATACGCAGTATTTT. Drawing the rest from reference TRBV19 and TRBJ2-3, the complete variable domain is DGGITQSPKYLFRKEGQNVTLSCEQNLNHDAMYWYRQDPGQGLRLIYYSQIVNDFQKGDIAEGYSVSREKKESFPLTVTSAQKNPTAFYLCASSGWDRGADTQYFGPGTRLTVL.

This clone was detected once. The J gene is TRBJ2-1, the V gene TRBV5-4, with 8 positions matching TRBD2. The trim removed 4 bases at V and 5 bases at J, leaving 11 bases unmatched. The CDR3 runs 16 residues. Germline V lookup: CDR1 SGHNT, CDR2 YYREEE (reference sequence). In nucleotides, the CDR3 is TGTGCCAGCAGCCACGGCGGGGAGCGGGGGAACAATGAGCAGTTCTTC. Protein: CASSHGGERGNNEQFF.

As regards this clone: Other nucleotide sequences from this sample produce the same CDR3. The J gene is TRBJ1-2, the V gene TRBV6-6, with TRBD1 identical over 8 bases. The CDR3 length is 13 residues. CDR1 is MNHNY, CDR2 SVGAGI, per germline (reference sequence). Trimming removed 6 bases from V and 2 bases from J; junction bases left unmatched: 2. CDR3 sequence: CASSRQGNYGYTF. The CDR3 DNA reads TGTGCCAGCAGCCGACAGGGGAACTATGGCTACACCTTC.